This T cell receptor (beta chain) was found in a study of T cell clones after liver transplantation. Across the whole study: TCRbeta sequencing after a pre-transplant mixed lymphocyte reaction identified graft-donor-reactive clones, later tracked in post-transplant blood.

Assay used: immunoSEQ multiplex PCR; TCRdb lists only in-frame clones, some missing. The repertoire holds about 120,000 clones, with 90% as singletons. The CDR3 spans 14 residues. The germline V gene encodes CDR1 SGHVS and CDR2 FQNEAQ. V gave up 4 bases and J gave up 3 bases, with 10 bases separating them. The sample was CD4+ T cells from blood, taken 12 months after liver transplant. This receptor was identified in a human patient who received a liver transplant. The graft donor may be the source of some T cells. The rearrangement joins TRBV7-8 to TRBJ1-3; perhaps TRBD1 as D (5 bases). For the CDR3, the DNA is TGTGCCAGCAGCTCGGGGGAGCTTGGAAACACCATATATTTT. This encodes CASSSGELGNTIYF.